This T cell receptor (beta chain) is drawn from a study of beta chain features in type 1 diabetes. Overall study context: Cell yields, gender and age were similar in healthy donors and patients.

Study-wide points: Shortening of TCRB CDR3s, moderate but significant, appeared in all four CD4+ subsets of Type 1 diabetes patients. VDJ junctions in type 1 diabetes patients carried more deletions and fewer insertions.

CDR3 length equals 13 residues. CDR1 GTSNPN and CDR2 SVGIG come from the germline V gene (reference sequence). The trim removed 4 bases at V and 2 bases at J, leaving 5 bases unmatched. The authors reverse transcribed all of the isolated RNA, so sequencing captured expressed TCRB transcripts. Deep immunoSEQ sequencing covered naive, central memory and regulatory T cell samples. TCRdb keeps only in-frame clones here, not all; method: immunoSEQ multiplex PCR. This sample has more than 250,000 clones, with 15% found just once. This clone turned up a few times. The antigen is not known. The chain carries TRBV30 and TRBJ2-7; 7 bases agree with TRBD1. The receptor was derived from a man younger than 35 with type 1 diabetes. The material sequenced was naive CD4+ T cells from blood. CDR3 sequence (DNA): TGTGCCTGGAACCGGGACAGCCCCTACGAGCAGTACTTC. Its translation is CAWNRDSPYEQYF.